Given below is one T cell receptor beta chain in context. The data were taken from a study of shared T cell receptors in the human thymus. This CDR3 has 17 amino acids. Germline V gene sequence: CDR1 MGHRA, CDR2 YSYEKL. V dropped 0 bases and J dropped 0 bases, with 14 bases sitting between them. Sequenced by immunoSEQ multiplex PCR; TCRdb stores in-frame clones only, minus some. The data hold more than 550,000 clones, with 80% to 90% observed a single time. These data also formed part of another study, on human thymus T cells.

This TCR was recovered from a girl in the first two years of life with a congenital heart defect. The chain links TRBV4-1 to TRBJ2-5; D possibly corresponds to TRBD2 (6 bases). The specimen sequenced was thymocytes. CDR3 coding DNA: TGCGCCAGCAGCCAAGATTTTACGACTAGAAACCAAGAGACCCAGTACTTC. Amino acids: CASSQDFTTRNQETQYF.